This TCR beta chain was found in a study of vaccination effects on CD4 cells after COVID-19. Looking at the study overall: BNT162b2 vaccine or mRNA-1273 vaccine was given to participants in two doses. Overall study findings and caveats: Clones induced by infection and by vaccine showed marked clonal contraction late after vaccination.

The V and J ends lost 4 bases and 3 bases respectively, with 19 bases between them. The CDR3 loop spans 16 amino acids. Germline V gene lookup returns CDR1 MNHEY and CDR2 SVGEGT. Under the ViraFEST assay, PBMC were stimulated with viral peptide pools so that antigen-specific CD4+ T cells expanded. Sequencing was performed afterwards. Following 10 days of culture, CD4+ T cells were isolated. Researchers reported culturing over 1.5 million PBMC in each well, adding 8 to 10 IU/ml IL-2 and 9 to 10 ug/ml peptides. Assay: immunoSEQ multiplex PCR; the TCRdb copy retains only in-frame clones and omits some. Among 55,000 to 70,000 clones listed, approximately 80% were seen once. A word on this clone: No antigen is known for it.

The specimen was CD4+ T cells from PBMCs cultured with HCoV-229E spike peptides, collected before COVID-19 vaccination. The chain recombines TRBV6-2 or TRBV6-3 with TRBJ2-7, with D possibly being TRBD1 (6 bases). The origin of this receptor is a human donor who received a COVID-19 vaccine. The DNA for the CDR3 is TGTGCCAGCAGTTCTCCCGGGACAACTCGCGGCTACGAGCAGTACGTC. Amino acid sequence: CASSSPGTTRGYEQYV.